This T cell receptor beta chain was sequenced for a study of T cell responses to AZD1222 COVID-19 vaccine. This CDR3 is built from 16 residues. Trimming cost V 4 bases and J 0 bases, with 13 bases left between them. CDR1 is MNHNS and CDR2 is SASEGT in the germline V gene. As for this clone: Antigen specificity is unknown.

Study-level points and caveats: Repertoires were sampled only after the peak T cell response.

TCRdb keeps only in-frame clones here, not all; method: immunoSEQ multiplex PCR. The sample yields about 120,000 clones, 80% to 90% seen once. The sequencing used peripheral blood, collected on day 0 of MenACWY control vaccination. This chain joins TRBV6-1 and TRBJ2-4; tentatively, D is TRBD1 (6 bases). This TCR came from an adult in good health. The CDR3 is CASSGRTVLAKNIQYF. For the CDR3, the DNA is TGTGCCAGCAGTGGTAGGACAGTTCTAGCCAAAAACATTCAGTACTTC.